A single sample is the source of the 30 T cell receptor beta chains below, sequenced in a study of low-dose radiotherapy and immunotherapy resistance in tumors. First-strand cDNA relied on TRAV- and TRBV-specific primers spanning alpha and beta chains. TCRs underwent 20 PCR cycles of amplification with a constant-region primer and V-primer adapter. TCRdb re-called the reads with MiXCR, one entry per CDR3 protein. The profile shows around 99,000 distinct CDR3 sequences, around 9.2% of them singletons. Time point of the sample: before trial treatment. The sequencing used PBMCs, collected before treatment. The receptor set was obtained from a male donor with prostate cancer.

This clonotype has ten or more counts. The genes are TRBV7-2 and TRBJ1-2; D is possibly TRBD1 (5 bases). Germline lookup yields CDR1 SGHTA and CDR2 FQGNSA. Trimming took 5 bases from V and 5 from J, leaving 18 bases between them. There are 15 residues in the CDR3. CDR3 coding DNA: TGTGCCAGCAGCCCGATGCCCGGGACGTATTATGGCTACACCTTC. Its protein product is CASSPMPGTYYGYTF. Together with reference TRBV7-2 and TRBJ1-2, the CDR3 gives the full variable domain: GAGVSQSPSNKVTEKGKDVELRCDPISGHTALYWYRQSLGQGLEFLIYFQGNSAPDKSGLPSDRFSAERTGGSVSTLTIQRTQQEDSAVYLCASSPMPGTYYGYTFGSGTRLTVV.

This clonotype was seen many times. The chain employs TRBV12-3 or TRBV12-4 and TRBJ2-7; 7 positions agree with TRBD1. The CDR3 has 15 amino acids. J gave up 9 bases and V 1 base, and 12 bases lay outside the gene matches. The CDR3 reads CASSLDQVKGAVQYF. The CDR3, as DNA: TGTGCCAGCAGTTTAGATCAGGTTAAGGGGGCCGTGCAGTACTTC.

This clonotype was counted only a few times. The gene calls are TRBV5-5 and TRBJ1-5; TRBD1 aligns across 10 bases. The germline V gene has CDR1 SGHKS and CDR2 YYEKEE (reference sequence). The CDR3 is made up of 15 amino acids. With V trimmed by 6 bases and J by 5 bases, 8 bases remained unmatched. CDR3 in amino acids: CASTTGQGRYQPQHF. CDR3 coding DNA: TGTGCCAGCACAACGGGACAGGGGCGTTATCAGCCCCAGCATTTT.

This clonotype was seen many times. V gene TRBV4-2 combines with J gene TRBJ1-3; D remains unclear. This CDR3 spans 15 amino acids. V was pared by 0 bases and J by 5 bases, with 11 bases between. Germline CDR1 is LGHNA and CDR2 is YNFKEQ. This CDR3 is CASSQDWADRNTIYF. DNA for the CDR3: TGTGCCAGCAGCCAAGATTGGGCAGATCGAAACACCATATATTTT.

This clonotype turned up a few times. Given a far larger clone just one base away, this is likely a sequencing read error. This chain connects TRBV5-1 to TRBJ2-1; 13 bases are shared with TRBD2. Germline lookup yields CDR1 SGHRS and CDR2 YFSETQ. With 4 bases clipped from V and 10 bases from J, the junction kept 11 bases outside the gene matches. The CDR3 contains 16 residues. CDR3 DNA sequence: TGCGCCAGCAGCCAGAACTTACTAGCGGGAGGGTACGAGCAGTTCTTC. Its translation: CASSQNLLAGGYEQFF.

Remarks on this clonotype: Only one base separates this from a far larger clonotype, so it likely reflects a read error. V usage is TRBV5-3 and J usage is TRBJ2-1, with 10 positions matching TRBD1. TRBV5-3 is reported as an ORF; its role is uncertain. V lost 9 bases and J lost 3; bases outside the gene matches: 15. The CDR3 is 17 residues long. The CDR3 is CANSRGDRGSIYNEQFF. The DNA of the CDR3 is TGTGCCAACAGCCGAGGGGACAGGGGTTCAATCTACAATGAGCAGTTCTTC.

As regards this clonotype: Given a far larger clone just one base away, this is likely a sequencing read error. J is TRBJ2-1 and V is TRBV13, with TRBD2 matching 8 bases. The trim removed 6 bases at V and 10 bases at J, leaving 11 bases unmatched. Germline V lookup: CDR1 PRHDT, CDR2 FYEKMQ (reference sequence). The CDR3 is made up of 14 amino acids. The CDR3 DNA follows: TGTGCCAGCAGTGAAGATGCGGGAGGCCGCGAGCAGTTCTTC. Translation gives CASSEDAGGREQFF.

About this clonotype itself: Possible read error: a much larger clone is one base away. This rearrangement joins TRBV7-6 to TRBJ1-4, with 11 bases fitting TRBD1. Germline CDR1 reads SGHVS; CDR2 reads FNYEAQ. The V segment lost 4 bases and the J segment 3 bases; nucleotides outside the gene matches: 7. The length of the CDR3 is 17 residues. CDR3 protein: CASSSWDRGASNEKLFF. The CDR3 DNA follows: TGTGCCAGCAGCTCCTGGGACAGGGGGGCATCTAATGAAAAACTGTTTTTT.

This clonotype was recorded at least ten times. This rearrangement joins TRBV28 to TRBJ1-5, with 8 bases lining up with TRBD1. V was pared by 6 bases and J by 4 bases, with 8 bases of the junction left unmatched. Germline CDR1 is MDHEN and CDR2 is SYDVKM. This CDR3 contains 15 residues. CDR3 coding DNA: TGTGCCAGCAGCCAGACAGGGGTGAGGAATCAGCCCCAGCATTTT. Protein sequence: CASSQTGVRNQPQHF. The variable domain in full, with the rest retrieved from reference TRBV28 and TRBJ1-5, is DVKVTQSSRYLVKRTGEKVFLECVQDMDHENMFWYRQDPGLGLRLIYFSYDVKMKEKGDIPEGYSVSREKKERFSLILESASTNQTSMYLCASSQTGVRNQPQHFGDGTRLSIL.

This clonotype was detected many times. V is TRBV20-1 and J is TRBJ2-4, with D perhaps TRBD2 (6 bases). Germline assignment: CDR1 DFQATT and CDR2 SNEGSKA (reference sequence). The CDR3 spans 13 residues. The ends were cut back, 1 base at V and 3 bases at J, with 7 bases in the middle. The CDR3 nucleotides are TGCAGTGCTAGAGGACTAGACAAAAACATTCAGTACTTC. Protein: CSARGLDKNIQYF.

This clonotype was counted ten times or more. V usage is TRBV6-5 and J usage is TRBJ2-7; 9 bases align to TRBD2. The CDR3 extends over 16 amino acids. The V segment lost 0 bases and the J segment 3 bases; nucleotides outside the gene matches: 6. In germline, CDR1 is MNHEY, CDR2 SVGAGI. The CDR3 coding sequence is TGTGCCAGCAGTTACTCGAACGCGGGAGGGATCTACGAGCAGTACTTC. Translated: CASSYSNAGGIYEQYF.

In this sample, this clonotype turned up many times. This chain links TRBV5-1 with TRBJ2-1, with 9 positions matching TRBD2. With 6 bases clipped from V and 6 bases from J, the junction kept 10 bases outside the gene matches. This CDR3 contains 15 residues. The germline V gene has CDR1 SGHRS and CDR2 YFSETQ. The CDR3 here is CASTVAGGPSNEQFF. The CDR3 coding sequence is TGCGCCAGCACTGTGGCGGGAGGGCCTTCCAATGAGCAGTTCTTC.

This clonotype was recorded at least ten times. The chain recombines TRBV5-5 with TRBJ2-1; D may be TRBD1 (6 bases). The CDR3 is 15 residues long. The V end was cut by 0 bases, the J end by 6 bases, with 13 bases between. CDR1 is SGHKS, CDR2 YYEKEE, per germline (reference sequence). The chain's CDR3 is CASSLVRQGFNEQFF. The CDR3 DNA follows: TGTGCCAGCAGCTTGGTCAGGCAGGGGTTCAATGAGCAGTTCTTC.

The table lists this clonotype with many counts. CDR3 DNA sequence: TGCGCCAGCAGCTTGGGTGTCATTTCGGACGAGCAGTACTTC. Amino acids: CASSLGVISDEQYF. This chain joins TRBV5-1 and TRBJ2-7; D uncertain. This CDR3 comprises 14 residues. CDR1 is SGHRS, CDR2 YFSETQ, per germline. The germline V and J ends were trimmed by 0 bases and 5 bases, with 12 bases remaining between them.

This clonotype was observed at least ten times. The V and J genes are TRBV7-9 and TRBJ1-2; unclear D gene. Trimming left V 2 bases short and J 4 bases short, with 2 bases between. Germline CDR1 SEHNR, CDR2 FQNEAQ (reference sequence). The CDR3 sequence is 11 residues long. The CDR3 sequence is CASSLLYGYTF. The CDR3 bases are TGTGCCAGCAGCTTACTCTATGGCTACACCTTC.

J is TRBJ1-1 and V is TRBV5-5; 7 nucleotides align to TRBD1. Germline assignment: CDR1 SGHKS and CDR2 YYEKEE (reference sequence). This CDR3 is 16 amino acids long. With 1 base clipped from V and 5 bases from J, the junction kept 11 bases outside the gene matches. The CDR3 coding sequence is TGTGCCAGCAGCTTGTGGGGATCCGGACAGGCTACTGAAGCTTTCTTT. This sequence encodes CASSLWGSGQATEAFF. Complete variable domain (other parts from reference TRBV5-5 and TRBJ1-1): DAGVTQSPTHLIKTRGQQVTLRCSPISGHKSVSWYQQVLGQGPQFIFQYYEKEERGRGNFPDRFSARQFPNYSSELNVNALLLGDSALYLCASSLWGSGQATEAFFGQGTRLTVV.

This clonotype was detected many times. This sequence joins TRBV24-1 and TRBJ2-1; D tentatively fits TRBD1 or TRBD2 (5 bases each). The CDR3 consists of 15 residues. Germline V CDR1 and CDR2: KGHDR, SFDVKD. Trimming pared 4 bases from V and 4 bases from J, leaving 13 bases between. The CDR3 is CATSDPTGAYNEQFF. The CDR3 DNA is TGTGCCACCAGTGACCCAACCGGGGCTTACAATGAGCAGTTCTTC.

This clonotype was seen ten or more times. The rearrangement joins TRBV29-1 to TRBJ2-2; perhaps TRBD2 as D (6 bases). This CDR3 is built from 14 residues. In germline, CDR1 is SQVTM, CDR2 ANQGSEA. The V end lost 4 bases, the J end lost 2 bases, and 11 bases lay between the germline ends. The CDR3 sequence is CSVGGLINTGELFF. For the CDR3, the DNA is TGCAGCGTTGGGGGACTGATCAACACCGGGGAGCTGTTTTTT.

This clonotype was seen at least ten times. This chain uses TRBV28 with TRBJ2-7, with D tentatively TRBD1 or TRBD2 (5 bases each). V lost 3 bases and J 2 bases, leaving 8 bases between the germline ends. The CDR3 extends over 13 amino acids. The germline V gene encodes CDR1 MDHEN and CDR2 SYDVKM. CDR3 nucleotides: TGTGCCAGCAGTTTCCCGGGGCCCTACGAGCAGTACTTC. As protein: CASSFPGPYEQYF.

The table lists this clonotype with many counts. The chain is built from TRBV28 and TRBJ1-5, with D possibly matching TRBD1 (6 bases). CDR3 length equals 16 residues. The V end was cut by 3 bases, the J end by 5 bases, with 17 bases between. Germline V lookup: CDR1 MDHEN, CDR2 SYDVKM. DNA of the CDR3: TGTGCCAGCAGTTTCTTACAGACAGGAACCTATCAGCCCCAGCATTTT. Residues: CASSFLQTGTYQPQHF.

This clonotype was observed at least ten times. The chain employs TRBV6-2 or TRBV6-3 and TRBJ2-5; D perhaps matches TRBD2 (5 bases). Germline CDR1 is MNHEY and CDR2 is SVGEGT. V lost 4 bases, J lost 5 bases, and 14 bases lay in between. The CDR3 is 14 amino acids. The CDR3 DNA reads TGTGCCAGCAGTTTCAAGCGGAACGGGGAGACCCAGTACTTC. It is translated as CASSFKRNGETQYF.

Notes on this clonotype: Given a much more abundant clone one base away, this may be a read error. The chain joins TRBV30 to TRBJ2-7; 9 nucleotides match TRBD2. The germline V gene has CDR1 GTSNPN and CDR2 SVGIG (reference sequence). The CDR3 extends over 15 amino acids. The V gene end was trimmed by 1 base and the J gene end by 7 bases; junction bases not matched to a gene: 11. The CDR3 region has the DNA TGTGCCTGGAGTGCCAAGGGACTAGCAATCAATGAGCAGTACTTC. This translates into CAWSAKGLAINEQYF.

This clonotype was found many times. The chain links TRBV7-3 to TRBJ1-1; D is ambiguous. Germline-derived CDR1 and CDR2 are SGHTA and FQGTGA. This CDR3 has 14 residues. V shed 2 bases and J shed 3 bases, with 10 bases lying between them. CDR3 coding DNA: TGTGCCAGCAGCTTAGGGTACGGCTACACTGAAGCTTTCTTT. Its translation is CASSLGYGYTEAFF.

This clonotype was counted at least ten times. The J gene is TRBJ1-2, the V gene TRBV28; 11 bases agree with TRBD1. This CDR3 contains 18 residues. V lost 4 bases and J lost 1; bases outside the gene matches: 11. Germline V lookup: CDR1 MDHEN, CDR2 SYDVKM. The DNA of the CDR3 is TGTGCCAGCAGTTCCCAATTGGGACAGGGGGTCCTTAACTATGGCTACACCTTC. Residues: CASSSQLGQGVLNYGYTF.

The V gene is TRBV20-1, the J gene TRBJ2-3; no clear D gene. CDR3 length equals 10 residues. Germline CDR1 is DFQATT and CDR2 is SNEGSKA (reference sequence). V was cut by 5 bases and J by 6 bases, with 6 bases left in between. CDR3 sequence reads: CSAARDTQYF. The DNA for the CDR3 is TGCAGTGCTGCCAGGGATACGCAGTATTTT.

This rearrangement joins TRBV26 to TRBJ1-2; the D segment call TRBD1 is taken from the table without a DNA check. TRBV26 represents a pseudogene. CDR3 length: 14 amino acids. CDR3 nucleotides: TGTGCCAGCACCCAGAACGGGGGTACCTATGGCTACACCTTC. Its translation: CASTQNGGTYGYTF.

This clonotype was observed at least ten times. This chain joins TRBV4-3 and TRBJ2-5, with D perhaps matching TRBD2 (6 bases). There are 16 residues in the CDR3. Trimming shortened V by 0 bases and J by 2 bases, and 13 bases separated the two germline ends. Germline assignment: CDR1 LGHNA and CDR2 YSLEER. The CDR3 nucleotides read TGCGCCAGCAGCCAAGATTGGTGGGGGGAACAAGAGACCCAGTACTTC. This sequence encodes CASSQDWWGEQETQYF.

Many counts were recorded for this clonotype. The chain links TRBV9 to TRBJ2-5; D might be TRBD2 (6 bases). Germline-derived CDR1 and CDR2 are SGDLS and YYNGEE. The V gene lost 3 bases and the J gene lost 4 bases, with 10 bases spanning the gap. The CDR3 covers 13 residues. CDR3 amino acids: CASSGAAGETQYF. The CDR3 coding sequence is TGTGCCAGCAGCGGGGCAGCGGGAGAGACCCAGTACTTC.

In this sample, this clonotype turned up many times. The V gene is TRBV10-3, the J gene TRBJ2-1; TRBD2 matches at 11 bases. V gave up 5 bases and J gave up 5 bases; unmatched junction bases: 5. This CDR3 region has 15 residues. CDR1 ENHRY and CDR2 SYGVKD come from the germline V gene. The CDR3 loop reads CAISIAGGTNNEQFF. CDR3 DNA: TGTGCCATCAGTATAGCGGGAGGGACCAACAATGAGCAGTTCTTC.

This clonotype was counted at least ten times. This chain links TRBV7-9 with TRBJ2-1; D perhaps matches TRBD2 (6 bases). V shed 5 bases and J shed 4 bases, with 9 bases lying between them. CDR1 is SEHNR and CDR2 is FQNEAQ in the germline V gene (reference sequence). The CDR3 spans 13 residues. The DNA of the CDR3 is TGTGCCAGCAGCGCGGGACTTTACAATGAGCAGTTCTTC. Encoded protein: CASSAGLYNEQFF.